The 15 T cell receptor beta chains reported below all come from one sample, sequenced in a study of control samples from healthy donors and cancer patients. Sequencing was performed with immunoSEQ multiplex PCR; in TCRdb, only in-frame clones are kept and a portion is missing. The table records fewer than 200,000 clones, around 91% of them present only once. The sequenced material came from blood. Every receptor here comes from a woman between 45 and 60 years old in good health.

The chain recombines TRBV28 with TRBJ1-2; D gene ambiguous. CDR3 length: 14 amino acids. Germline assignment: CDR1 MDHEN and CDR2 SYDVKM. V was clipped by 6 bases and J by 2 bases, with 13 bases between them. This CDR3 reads CASRAPAPNYGYTF. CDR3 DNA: TGTGCCAGCAGGGCCCCCGCTCCCAACTATGGCTACACCTTC.

CDR3 sequence: CASSSRQGLNEKLFF. The CDR3 bases are TGTGCCAGCAGCTCGAGACAGGGTCTGAATGAAAAACTGTTTTTT. The V and J genes are TRBV9 and TRBJ1-4; 7 bases line up with TRBD1. From germline, CDR1 is SGDLS and CDR2 YYNGEE. J lost 5 bases, V lost 4 bases, and 8 bases had no gene match. The CDR3 contains 15 residues.

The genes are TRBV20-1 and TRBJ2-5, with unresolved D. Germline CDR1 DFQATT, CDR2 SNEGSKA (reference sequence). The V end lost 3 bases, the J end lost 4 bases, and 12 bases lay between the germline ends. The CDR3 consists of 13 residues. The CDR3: CSASRGLGETQYF. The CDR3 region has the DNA TGCAGTGCTAGTCGAGGCCTCGGAGAGACCCAGTACTTC.

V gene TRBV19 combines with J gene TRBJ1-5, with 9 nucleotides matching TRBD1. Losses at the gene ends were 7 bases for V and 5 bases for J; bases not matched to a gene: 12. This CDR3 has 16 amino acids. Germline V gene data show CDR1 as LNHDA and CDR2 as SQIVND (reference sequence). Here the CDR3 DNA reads TGTGCCAGTACCGATTCCGGGACAGGGAATCATCAGCCCCAGCATTTT. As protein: CASTDSGTGNHQPQHF.

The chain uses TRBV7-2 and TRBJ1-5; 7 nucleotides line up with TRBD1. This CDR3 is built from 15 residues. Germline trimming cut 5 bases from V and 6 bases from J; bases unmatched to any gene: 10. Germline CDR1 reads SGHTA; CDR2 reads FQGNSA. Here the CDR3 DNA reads TGTGCCAGCAGCCGCGACAGGGTTCTGAGTCAGCCCCAGCATTTT. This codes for CASSRDRVLSQPQHF.

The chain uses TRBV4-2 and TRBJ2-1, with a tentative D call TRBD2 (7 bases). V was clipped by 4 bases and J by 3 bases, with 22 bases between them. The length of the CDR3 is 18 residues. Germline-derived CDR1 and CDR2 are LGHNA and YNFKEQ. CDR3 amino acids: CASSPEGGIAGFYNEQFF. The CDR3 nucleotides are TGTGCCAGCAGCCCTGAGGGGGGGATAGCGGGCTTCTACAATGAGCAGTTCTTC.

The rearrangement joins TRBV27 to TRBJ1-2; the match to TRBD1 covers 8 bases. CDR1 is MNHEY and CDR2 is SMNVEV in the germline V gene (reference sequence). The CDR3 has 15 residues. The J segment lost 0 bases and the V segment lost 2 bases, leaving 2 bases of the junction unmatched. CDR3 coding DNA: TGTGCCAGCAGTTTAGGACAGGGTTCTAACTATGGCTACACCTTC. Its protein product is CASSLGQGSNYGYTF.

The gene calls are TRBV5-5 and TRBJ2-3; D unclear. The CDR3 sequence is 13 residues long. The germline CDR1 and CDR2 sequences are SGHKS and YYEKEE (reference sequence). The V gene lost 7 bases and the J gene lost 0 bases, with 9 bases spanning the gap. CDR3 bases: TGTGCCAGCTGTCCGGTAAGCACAGATACGCAGTATTTT. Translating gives CASCPVSTDTQYF. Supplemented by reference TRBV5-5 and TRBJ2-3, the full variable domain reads DAGVTQSPTHLIKTRGQQVTLRCSPISGHKSVSWYQQVLGQGPQFIFQYYEKEERGRGNFPDRFSARQFPNYSSELNVNALLLGDSALYLCASCPVSTDTQYFGPGTRLTVL.

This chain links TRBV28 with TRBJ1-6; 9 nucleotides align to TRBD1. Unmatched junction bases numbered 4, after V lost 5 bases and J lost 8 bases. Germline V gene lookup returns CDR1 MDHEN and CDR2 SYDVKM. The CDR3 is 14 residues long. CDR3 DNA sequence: TGTGCCAGCAGTCTCGGGACAGGGTATTCACCCCTCCACTTT. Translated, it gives CASSLGTGYSPLHF.

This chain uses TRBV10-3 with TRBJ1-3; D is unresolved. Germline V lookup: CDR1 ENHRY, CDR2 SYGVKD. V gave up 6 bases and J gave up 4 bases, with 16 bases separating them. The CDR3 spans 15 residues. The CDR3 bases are TGTGCCATCAGGCCGAGAAGTTCGAGGGGAAACACCATATATTTT. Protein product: CAIRPRSSRGNTIYF.

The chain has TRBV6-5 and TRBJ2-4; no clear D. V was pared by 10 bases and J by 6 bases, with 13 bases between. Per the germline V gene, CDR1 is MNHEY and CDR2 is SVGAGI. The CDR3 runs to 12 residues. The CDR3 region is CATTLMRNIQYF. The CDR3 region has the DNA TGTGCCACCACCCTTATGAGAAACATTCAGTACTTC.

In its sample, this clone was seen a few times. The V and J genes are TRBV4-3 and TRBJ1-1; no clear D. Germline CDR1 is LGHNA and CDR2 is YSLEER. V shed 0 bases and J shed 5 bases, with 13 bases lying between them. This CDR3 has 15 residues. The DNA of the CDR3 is TGCGCCAGCAGCCAAGATTGGTCGAGAGGAACTGAAGCTTTCTTT. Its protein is CASSQDWSRGTEAFF.

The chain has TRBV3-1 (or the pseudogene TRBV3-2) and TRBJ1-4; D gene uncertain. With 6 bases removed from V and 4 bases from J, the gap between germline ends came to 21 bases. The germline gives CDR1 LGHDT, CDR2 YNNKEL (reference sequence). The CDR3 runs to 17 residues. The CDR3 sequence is CASSHASGGGVNEKLFF. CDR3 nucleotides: TGTGCCAGCAGTCACGCGTCGGGCGGTGGGGTTAATGAAAAACTGTTTTTT.

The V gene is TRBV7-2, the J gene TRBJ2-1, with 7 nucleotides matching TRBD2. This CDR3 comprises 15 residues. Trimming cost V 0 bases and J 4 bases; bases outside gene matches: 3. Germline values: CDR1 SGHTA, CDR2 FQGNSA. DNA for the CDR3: TGTGCCAGCAGCTTAGCCCAGGGAGGGTACAATGAGCAGTTCTTC. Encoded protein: CASSLAQGGYNEQFF.

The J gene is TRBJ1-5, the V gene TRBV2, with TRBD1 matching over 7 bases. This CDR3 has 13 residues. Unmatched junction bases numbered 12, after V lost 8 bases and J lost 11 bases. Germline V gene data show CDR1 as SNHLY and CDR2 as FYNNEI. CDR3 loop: CASGKQGLSSQHF. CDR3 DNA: TGTGCCAGCGGGAAACAGGGGCTGTCGTCCCAGCATTTT.